The present T cell receptor (beta chain) was sequenced within a study of T cell responses to AZD1222 COVID-19 vaccine. Sequenced by immunoSEQ multiplex PCR; TCRdb stores in-frame clones only, minus some. Altogether 150,000 or so clones are present, around 85% being singletons, with the ten largest covering more than 6.5%. Overall study results and limits: Recipients of two AZD1222 doses showed rising Spike-specific TCR breadth and depth. Donors were largely white British and mainly female; clonal diversity was possibly underestimated. At study baseline, merely more than 5 AZD1222 recipients were seropositive. Repertoires were sampled only after the peak T cell response.

In the case of this clone: Its antigen is still unknown.

Trimming pared 2 bases from V and 1 base from J, leaving 11 bases between. The CDR3 consists of 15 residues. CDR1 SGHTA and CDR2 FQGNSA come from the germline V gene. The chain recombines TRBV7-2 with TRBJ1-1; no reliable D call. The specimen was peripheral blood, collected after recovery from COVID-19. This receptor was identified in an adult who had recovered from COVID-19. For the CDR3, the DNA is TGTGCCAGCAGCTTATACCAGGCAACGAACACTGAAGCTTTCTTT. The encoded protein is CASSLYQATNTEAFF.